The 29 T cell receptor beta chains in this list originate from one sample, sequenced in a study of Tregs in tolerant kidney transplant recipients (dated by TCRdb to the late 2010s). Receptor amplification or capture employed the immunoSEQ multiplex PCR assay. TCRdb's version of the immuneACCESS table is confined to in-frame rearrangements and falls short of the full clone set. An unresolved V gene accounts for under half of the shortfall where checked; the remainder is of unknown origin. The table of this sample itemizes under 55,000 clones. Jointly, the top ten make up roughly 0.89% of the sample. The sample's time point label, in plain terms: blood sample drawn before combined kidney and bone marrow transplant. The specimen comprised CD4+ T cells from blood, sampled before the transplant. The source of these receptors is a human donor who received a combined kidney and bone marrow transplant.

As concerns this clone: The read falls 3 residues short of the CDR3 end, and the missing part is taken from the germline J gene. V is TRBV2 and J is TRBJ2-2, with TRBD2 matching 9 bases. This CDR3 is 15 amino acids long. J gave up 4 bases and V 4 bases, and 4 bases lay outside the gene matches. In germline, CDR1 is SNHLY, CDR2 FYNNEI. CDR3 protein: CASSGPSGTTGELFF. The sequenced CDR3 bases are TGTGCCAGCAGTGGGCCTAGCGGGACCACCGGGGAG.

Points on this clone: With the read ending 3 residues before the CDR3 end, the germline J gene is used to fill in that end. J is TRBJ1-3 and V is TRBV5-1, with 9 nucleotides matching TRBD1. Germline trimming cut 6 bases from V and 2 bases from J; bases unmatched to any gene: 15. Germline V gene sequence: CDR1 SGHRS, CDR2 YFSETQ. The CDR3 extends over 18 amino acids. Partial CDR3 DNA: TGCGCCAGCACTCCGGGACAGGGTTTTCTTGGAACTGGAAACACC. Translated, it gives CASTPGQGFLGTGNT. The full CDR3 reads CASTPGQGFLGTGNTIYF.

Details on this clone: The CDR3 is cut off 3 residues early in the read; its end comes from the germline J gene. The rearrangement uses TRBV6-1 and TRBJ1-2; D is undetermined. Trimming removed 3 bases from V and 2 bases from J, with 4 bases in between. The CDR3 runs 12 residues. Germline-derived CDR1 and CDR2 are MNHNS and SASEGT. The sequenced CDR3 bases are TGTGCCAGCAGTGAGAGGAACTATGGC. This codes for CASSERNYG. The complete CDR3 sequence is CASSERNYGYTF.

Regarding this clone: The CDR3 end falls 3 residues outside the read, so it is completed with the germline J gene. V gene TRBV23-1 combines with J gene TRBJ2-2, with 7 bases that match TRBD2. TRBV23-1 is an ORF for which the function is uncertain. V shed 0 bases, J shed 4 bases, and the junction held 8 bases outside the gene matches. This CDR3 is 17 amino acids long. Here the CDR3 reads CASSQSGGGPGTGELFF. The DNA read from the CDR3 is TGCGCCAGCAGTCAATCGGGGGGAGGGCCGGGCACCGGGGAG.

Of note for this clone: Coverage ceases 3 residues before the CDR3 finishes, and the germline J gene fills in the end. The chain has TRBV19 and TRBJ2-5; D ambiguous. The CDR3 totals 13 residues. Germline-derived CDR1 and CDR2 are LNHDA and SQIVND (reference sequence). Between the trimmed V and J ends, which lost 7 bases and 2 bases, there was a span of 11 bases. The CDR3 protein is CASTKQLQETQYF. The part of the CDR3 DNA that was read is TGTGCCAGTACGAAACAGTTACAAGAGACC.

About this clone itself: The sequence runs out 3 residues before the end of the CDR3; the remainder is reconstructed from the germline J gene. The chain uses TRBV19 and TRBJ1-2, with TRBD1 identical over 7 bases. The CDR3 is 13 residues long. In germline, CDR1 is LNHDA, CDR2 SQIVND (reference sequence). The sequenced CDR3 bases are TGTGCCAGTAGTCACCAACAGGGGATCGGC. This gives the protein CASSHQQGIG. In full, the CDR3 reads CASSHQQGIGYTF. Supplemented by reference TRBV19 and TRBJ1-2, the full variable domain reads DGGITQSPKYLFRKEGQNVTLSCEQNLNHDAMYWYRQDPGQGLRLIYYSQIVNDFQKGDIAEGYSVSREKKESFPLTVTSAQKNPTAFYLCASSHQQGIGYTFGSGTRLTVV.

Worth noting for this clone: Sequencing ends 3 residues short of the CDR3 end; the germline J gene provides the rest. The chain has TRBV5-1 and TRBJ1-2; a weak D match, TRBD1 (5 bases). The CDR3 is made up of 16 amino acids. CDR1 and CDR2 from the germline V gene are SGHRS and YFSETQ. V was shortened by 0 bases and J by 5 bases, with 17 bases between the two germline ends. CDR3 bases read: TGCGCCAGCAGCTTGGGGCGGGACTCAAGGTCTTATGGC. Amino acid sequence: CASSLGRDSRSYG. The entire CDR3 reads CASSLGRDSRSYGYTF. Based on the CDR3 plus reference TRBV5-1 and TRBJ1-2, the full variable domain is KAGVTQTPRYLIKTRGQQVTLSCSPISGHRSVSWYQQTPGQGLQFLFEYFSETQRNKGNFPGRFSGRQFSNSRSEMNVSTLELGDSALYLCASSLGRDSRSYGYTFGSGTRLTVV.

CDR3 bases read: TGTGCCAGCAGACCCGGGCAGGGGGCGTACGAG. Translated: CASRPGQGAYE. The whole CDR3 is CASRPGQGAYEQYF. V and J are TRBV7-9 and TRBJ2-7; 8 nucleotides agree with TRBD1. The CDR3 end is not reached by the read, which stops 3 residues before it; the germline J gene fills it in. After removal of 6 bases from V and 4 bases from J, the junction contained 8 bases not matched to a gene. CDR3 length: 14 residues. Germline V lookup: CDR1 SEHNR, CDR2 FQNEAQ (reference sequence).

In the case of this clone: The observed sequence ends 3 residues before the CDR3 terminus, with the missing tail filled in from the germline J gene. This chain connects TRBV2 to TRBJ2-5; tentative D call: TRBD2 (6 bases). The CDR3 totals 15 residues. With 3 bases removed from V and 6 bases from J, the gap between germline ends came to 17 bases. CDR1 is SNHLY and CDR2 is FYNNEI in the germline V gene. CDR3 in amino acids: CASSEVGTARQTQYF. The DNA read from the CDR3 is TGTGCCAGCAGTGAGGTAGGGACTGCGAGGCAGACC.

Note on this clone: Read coverage stops 3 residues before the CDR3 terminus; the germline J gene supplies the remainder. J is TRBJ1-4 and V is TRBV29-1; possible D gene TRBD1, 5 bases. The germline CDR1 and CDR2 sequences are SQVTM and ANQGSEA. The V end lost 0 bases, the J end lost 7 bases, and 18 bases lay between the germline ends. The CDR3 contains 16 residues. The part of the CDR3 DNA that was read is TGCAGCGTTGAAGACCGGATGGAGCAGGGAATTGAAAAA. Protein: CSVEDRMEQGIEK. In full, the CDR3 reads CSVEDRMEQGIEKLFF.

A word on this clone: Sequencing ends 3 residues short of the CDR3 end; the germline J gene provides the rest. The chain couples TRBV19 to TRBJ1-2; TRBD1 agrees at 8 bases. CDR3 size: 12 residues. V lost 3 bases, J lost 7 bases, and 1 base stayed unmatched. Germline V CDR1 and CDR2: LNHDA, SQIVND (reference sequence). The sequenced CDR3 bases are TGTGCCAGTAGTATGGACAGGGTTGGC. It is translated as CASSMDRVG. From start to end, the CDR3 is CASSMDRVGYTF.

Worth noting for this clone: The read ends 3 residues shy of where the CDR3 ends; the end is completed using the germline J gene. V gene TRBV14 combines with J gene TRBJ2-7, with D possibly being TRBD2 (5 bases). The CDR3 consists of 14 residues. Trimming pared 6 bases from V and 6 bases from J, leaving 18 bases between. Per germline, CDR1 SGHDN and CDR2 FVKESK. The sequenced CDR3 bases are TGTGCCAGCAGTCGACATAACGGGGTGGCCGAG. This sequence encodes CASSRHNGVAE. The CDR3 as a whole reads CASSRHNGVAEQYF.

In the case of this clone: The read finishes 3 residues shy of the CDR3 end, and the germline J gene is used to complete it. This chain joins TRBV20-1 and TRBJ1-5, with 7 positions matching TRBD1. The CDR3 has 16 residues. CDR1 and CDR2 from the germline V gene are DFQATT and SNEGSKA (reference sequence). V was clipped by 2 bases and J by 3 bases; unmatched bases: 10. The CDR3 spells CSARPLWGTDNQPQHF. The CDR3 DNA, read in part, is TGCAGTGCTAGACCCCTGTGGGGGACAGACAATCAGCCC.

About this clone: The CDR3 end lies 3 residues beyond the end of the read and is filled in from the germline J gene. The V and J genes are TRBV2 and TRBJ1-4; 9 bases map to TRBD1. CDR3 length equals 15 residues. Germline V gives CDR1 SNHLY, CDR2 FYNNEI. V lost 10 bases to trimming and J lost 3 bases; unmatched junction nucleotides: 9. The CDR3 DNA, read in part, is TGTGCCACCAGGGACAGGGATCGATCTAATGAAAAA. Its translation: CATRDRDRSNEK. The complete CDR3 sequence is CATRDRDRSNEKLFF.

With regard to this clone: Read coverage stops 3 residues before the CDR3 terminus; the germline J gene supplies the remainder. The V call is TRBV18, the J call TRBJ2-4; the D gene is possibly TRBD1 (6 bases). The ends were cut back, 3 bases at V and 8 bases at J, with 17 bases in the middle. Per the germline V gene, CDR1 is KGHSH and CDR2 is LQKENI. CDR3 size: 15 residues. CDR3 bases read: TGTGCCAGCTCACCCTCTGCAGCTCCAGGGGACATT. Translating it yields CASSPSAAPGDI. In full, the CDR3 is CASSPSAAPGDIQYF.

Turning to this clone: From the germline J gene comes the end of the CDR3, since the read stops 3 residues before it. The chain carries TRBV19 and TRBJ2-5; TRBD2 aligns across 11 bases. This CDR3 spans 17 amino acids. The junction had 9 bases not matched to a gene; V was cut back by 1 base and J by 5 bases. The germline gives CDR1 LNHDA, CDR2 SQIVND (reference sequence). The sequenced part of the CDR3 DNA is TGTGCCAGTAGTATAGGCCGACGACTAGCGGGATTGGAGACC. It codes for CASSIGRRLAGLET. The full-length CDR3 reads as CASSIGRRLAGLETQYF.

Comment on this clone: The read terminates 3 residues before the CDR3 end, so the remaining end is supplied by the germline J gene. The chain employs TRBV30 and TRBJ1-5; 9 nucleotides agree with TRBD1. Germline V lookup: CDR1 GTSNPN, CDR2 SVGIG (reference sequence). Trimming cost V 0 bases and J 2 bases; bases outside gene matches: 5. This CDR3 is built from 16 residues. The sequenced CDR3 bases are TGTGCCTGGAGTGTCCGGACAGGGGATGGCAATCAGCCC. Translation gives CAWSVRTGDGNQP. The whole CDR3 is CAWSVRTGDGNQPQHF.

The CDR3 protein is CSARLAGNTDTQYF. Incomplete CDR3 DNA: TGCAGTGCCAGACTAGCGGGAAACACAGATACG. V is TRBV20-1 and J is TRBJ2-3; TRBD2 matches 11 bases. The read ends 3 residues before the CDR3 terminus; that terminus is restored from the germline J gene. The germline V gene encodes CDR1 DFQATT and CDR2 SNEGSKA (reference sequence). Trimming took 6 bases from V and 2 from J; bases not matched to a gene: 4. The CDR3 sequence is 14 residues long.

Details on this clone: The CDR3 is cut off 3 residues early in the read; its end comes from the germline J gene. The chain is built from TRBV18 and TRBJ1-1; D not resolved. The germline CDR1 and CDR2 sequences are KGHSH and LQKENI. This CDR3 comprises 13 residues. V dropped 5 bases and J dropped 6 bases, with 13 bases sitting between them. The CDR3 bases that were read are TGTGCCAGCTCAAGAGGGTCGAGCCCTGAA. It is translated as CASSRGSSPE. In full, the CDR3 reads CASSRGSSPEAFF.

Remarks on this clone: The read gets to within 3 residues of the CDR3 end, and the germline J gene fills in the rest. V usage is TRBV13 and J usage is TRBJ1-6, with a tentative D call TRBD1 (5 bases). The CDR3 extends over 16 amino acids. Germline V gene sequence: CDR1 PRHDT, CDR2 FYEKMQ (reference sequence). Trimming stripped 0 bases from V and 6 bases from J, with 12 bases between. CDR3 bases read: TGTGCCAGCAGCTTAGGGGGGCGTCTCACTAATTCACCC. Amino acid sequence: CASSLGGRLTNSP. The CDR3 in its entirety is CASSLGGRLTNSPLHF. Variable domain in full (rest from reference TRBV13 and TRBJ1-6): AAGVIQSPRHLIKEKRETATLKCYPIPRHDTVYWYQQGPGQDPQFLISFYEKMQSDKGSIPDRFSAQQFSDYHSELNMSSLELGDSALYFCASSLGGRLTNSPLHFGNGTRLTVT.

Comments on this clone: The read halts 3 residues ahead of the CDR3 end, with the missing end drawn from the germline J gene. The chain links TRBV23-1 to TRBJ2-5, with D perhaps TRBD1 (5 bases). TRBV23-1 belongs to the ORF category, with a function that is uncertain. Trimming took off 0 bases at V and 3 bases at J, with 11 bases between the two ends. The CDR3 runs 15 residues. CDR3 bases read: TGCGCCAGCAGTCAATCGCAGGGTGGAGAAGAGACC. As protein: CASSQSQGGEET. The CDR3 as a whole reads CASSQSQGGEETQYF.

In the case of this clone: The read comes to an end 3 residues before the CDR3 does, leaving the germline J gene to fill in the end. This chain joins TRBV2 and TRBJ1-6, with no clear D. V was shortened by 7 bases and J by 4 bases, with 8 bases between the two germline ends. This CDR3 contains 13 residues. Germline V gives CDR1 SNHLY, CDR2 FYNNEI. CDR3 amino acids: CASKHSYNSPLHF. The CDR3 bases that were read are TGTGCCAGCAAACACAGTTATAATTCACCC.

A note on this clone: The CDR3 end lies 3 residues beyond the end of the read and is filled in from the germline J gene. The chain links TRBV18 to TRBJ2-7, with 9 bases lining up with TRBD1. This CDR3 contains 12 residues. J lost 6 bases, V lost 3 bases, and 0 bases had no gene match. Germline CDR1 is KGHSH and CDR2 is LQKENI. The CDR3 sequence: CASSPDRGEQYF. The sequenced CDR3 bases are TGTGCCAGCTCACCGGACAGGGGCGAG. Combining the CDR3 with reference TRBV18 and TRBJ2-7 gives the whole variable domain NAGVMQNPRHLVRRRGQEARLRCSPMKGHSHVYWYRQLPEEGLKFMVYLQKENIIDESGMPKERFSAEFPKEGPSILRIQQVVRGDSAAYFCASSPDRGEQYFGPGTRLTVT.

Comments on this clone: The CDR3 goes on 3 residues after the read ends, and that part is filled in from the germline J gene. The V and J genes are TRBV18 and TRBJ1-4, with 7 bases fitting TRBD1. Germline V lookup: CDR1 KGHSH, CDR2 LQKENI. This CDR3 has 14 amino acids. The V segment lost 6 bases and the J segment 7 bases; nucleotides outside the gene matches: 8. The CDR3 region is CASSPTGVGEKLFF. The sequenced part of the CDR3 DNA is TGTGCCAGCTCGCCCACAGGGGTGGGTGAAAAA.

Concerning this clone itself: The read ends 3 residues shy of where the CDR3 ends; the end is completed using the germline J gene. The chain recombines TRBV18 with TRBJ1-2; the match to TRBD1 covers 9 bases. CDR1 and CDR2 from the germline V gene are KGHSH and LQKENI. This CDR3 is 16 amino acids long. CDR3 bases read: TGTGCCAGCTCAAAGACTACAGGGGGCCCATTGGAGGGC. Translation gives CASSKTTGGPLEG. The CDR3 as a whole reads CASSKTTGGPLEGYTF.

With regard to this clone: The read halts 3 residues ahead of the CDR3 end, with the missing end drawn from the germline J gene. The gene calls are TRBV5-1 and TRBJ2-2; perhaps TRBD2 as D (6 bases). Germline-derived CDR1 and CDR2 are SGHRS and YFSETQ. CDR3 length equals 12 residues. Incomplete CDR3 DNA: TGCGCCAGCAGCAGTTCCGGGGGAGAG. Translated: CASSSSGGE. The CDR3 reads in full as CASSSSGGELFF. The entire variable domain, with the rest obtained from reference TRBV5-1 and TRBJ2-2, is as follows: KAGVTQTPRYLIKTRGQQVTLSCSPISGHRSVSWYQQTPGQGLQFLFEYFSETQRNKGNFPGRFSGRQFSNSRSEMNVSTLELGDSALYLCASSSSGGELFFGEGSRLTVL.

Turning to this clone: The sequenced fragment ends 3 residues before the CDR3 boundary, so the rest is inferred from the germline J gene. The rearrangement uses TRBV14 and TRBJ1-2; D gene uncertain. V was pared by 4 bases and J by 4 bases, with 13 bases between. This CDR3 contains 14 residues. The V gene's germline CDR1 is SGHDN and CDR2 FVKESK. CDR3 DNA (partial): TGTGCCAGCAGCCTAACTCTGATCGGCTATGGC. Translating gives CASSLTLIGYG. The entire CDR3 protein reads CASSLTLIGYGYTF.

As for this clone: The observed sequence ends 3 residues before the CDR3 terminus, with the missing tail filled in from the germline J gene. This chain links TRBV18 with TRBJ2-4, with D unclear. The CDR3 spans 14 residues. Looked up from germline, CDR1 is KGHSH and CDR2 is LQKENI. V lost 6 bases and J lost 8, with 17 bases in between. CDR3 region: CASSLLGRWDIQYF. Incomplete CDR3 DNA: TGTGCCAGCTCCCTCCTGGGCAGGTGGGACATT.

As concerns this clone: The read terminates 3 residues ahead of where the CDR3 ends, so the germline J gene completes it. The chain employs TRBV19 and TRBJ2-7, with a weak D call TRBD2 (7 bases). V gave up 4 bases and J gave up 6 bases, with 16 bases separating them. The CDR3 spans 14 residues. Germline CDR1 is LNHDA and CDR2 is SQIVND (reference sequence). The CDR3 bases that were read are TGTGCCAGTAGTAGGGGGGGCCTGCTGAGCGAG. This translates into CASSRGGLLSE. The full CDR3 protein reads CASSRGGLLSEQYF.